The source of this T cell receptor (beta chain) is a study of blood T cell repertoires in COVID-19. Germline CDR1 and CDR2: SNHLY and FYNNEI. The length of the CDR3 is 14 residues. V lost 6 bases, J lost 1 base, and 12 bases lay in between. The data were produced by immunoSEQ multiplex PCR, yet TCRdb's version contains in-frame clones alone and is incomplete. The table records fewer than 8,500 clones, roughly nine tenths of them present only once. Sequencing was done on a sample of peripheral blood. The sequence came from a man aged 65 to 85 with active COVID-19. This rearrangement joins TRBV2 to TRBJ1-1, with D tentatively TRBD1 (6 bases). The DNA for the CDR3 is TGTGCCAGCAGGGGGCTGGGGGCGAACACTGAAGCTTTCTTT. Its protein is CASRGLGANTEAFF.